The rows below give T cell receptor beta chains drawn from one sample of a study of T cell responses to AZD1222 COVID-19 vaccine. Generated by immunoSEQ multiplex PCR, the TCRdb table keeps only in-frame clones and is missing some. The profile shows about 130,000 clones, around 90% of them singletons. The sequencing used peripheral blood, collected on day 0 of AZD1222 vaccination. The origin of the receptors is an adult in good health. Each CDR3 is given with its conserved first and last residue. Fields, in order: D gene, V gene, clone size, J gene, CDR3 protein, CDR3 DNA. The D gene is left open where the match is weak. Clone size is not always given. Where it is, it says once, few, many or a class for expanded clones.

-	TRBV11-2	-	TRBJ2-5	CASTYGGKETQYF	TGTGCCAGCACCTATGGGGGGAAAGAGACCCAGTACTTC
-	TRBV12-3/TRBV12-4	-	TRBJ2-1	CASGGSSYNEQFF	TGTGCCAGCGGGGGGAGCTCCTACAATGAGCAGTTCTTC
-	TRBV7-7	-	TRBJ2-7	CASSFMLPYEQYF	TGTGCCAGCAGCTTTATGCTGCCCTACGAGCAGTACTTC
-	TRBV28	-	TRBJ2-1	CASSFKWPGHRFF	TGTGCCAGCAGTTTTAAATGGCCGGGACATCGGTTCTTC
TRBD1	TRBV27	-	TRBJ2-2	CASSPGDRGFTGELFF	TGTGCCAGCAGCCCCGGGGACAGGGGATTTACCGGGGAGCTGTTTTTT
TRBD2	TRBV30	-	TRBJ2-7	CAWSLSGGAVYF	TGTGCCTGGAGCCTTAGCGGGGGGGCGGTGTACTTC
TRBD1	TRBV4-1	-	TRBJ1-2	CASSQGQGGNYGYTF	TGCGCCAGCAGCCAAGGACAGGGGGGCAACTATGGCTACACCTTC
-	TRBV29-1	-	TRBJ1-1	CSVETGHTTAFF	TGCAGCGTTGAAACTGGCCATACCACAGCTTTCTTT
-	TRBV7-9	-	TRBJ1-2	CASSLGTDYYGYTF	TGTGCCAGCAGCTTAGGTACGGATTACTATGGCTACACCTTC
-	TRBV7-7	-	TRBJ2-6	CASSFNSGAGANVLTF	TGTGCCAGCAGCTTCAACTCGGGGGCAGGGGCCAACGTCCTGACTTTC
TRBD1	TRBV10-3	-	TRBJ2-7	CAISESERTGTEQYF	TGTGCCATCAGTGAGTCCGAAAGGACAGGGACCGAGCAGTACTTC
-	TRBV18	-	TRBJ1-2	CASSPEEHGYTF	TGTGCCAGCTCACCAGAGGAGCATGGCTACACCTTC
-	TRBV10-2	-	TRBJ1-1	CASRDRYTEAFF	TGCGCCAGCAGGGACCGATACACTGAAGCTTTCTTT
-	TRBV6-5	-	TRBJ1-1	CASSQGTEAFF	TGTGCCAGCAGCCAGGGCACTGAAGCTTTCTTT
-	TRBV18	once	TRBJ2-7	CASSPGGPYEQYF	TGTGCCAGCTCACCCGGGGGGCCCTACGAGCAGTACTTC